The 17 T cell receptor beta chains given below trace back to one sample, sequenced in a study of PD-1 blockade in classical Hodgkin lymphoma. The repertoire was sequenced with immunoSEQ multiplex PCR; TCRdb's copy has only in-frame clones and lacks some. Among over 25,000 clones, around 73% were seen once, and the ten largest hold roughly 33%. Each and every patient relapsed after autologous stem cell transplantation, and patients got differing brentuximab vedotin exposure. The material was peripheral blood mononuclear cells (PBMCs), obtained before the second cycle of nivolumab. The receptor source for this set is a human donor with classical Hodgkin lymphoma.

The gene calls are TRBV18 and TRBJ2-7; D not certain. Trimming took off 4 bases at V and 7 bases at J, with 11 bases between the two ends. Germline CDR1 is KGHSH and CDR2 is LQKENI. This CDR3 has 12 amino acids. This CDR3 is CASSQYSKEQYF. Written as DNA, the CDR3 is TGTGCCAGCTCACAATACTCAAAAGAGCAGTACTTC.

The chain recombines TRBV5-1 with TRBJ1-1, with D uncertain. CDR1 and CDR2 (germline): SGHRS, YFSETQ. The length of the CDR3 is 16 residues. Trimming left V 0 bases short and J 1 base short, with 13 bases between. The CDR3 region is CASSLALRETNTEAFF. The CDR3 DNA reads TGCGCCAGCAGCTTGGCCTTAAGGGAGACGAACACTGAAGCTTTCTTT. Variable domain in full (rest from reference TRBV5-1 and TRBJ1-1): KAGVTQTPRYLIKTRGQQVTLSCSPISGHRSVSWYQQTPGQGLQFLFEYFSETQRNKGNFPGRFSGRQFSNSRSEMNVSTLELGDSALYLCASSLALRETNTEAFFGQGTRLTVV.

The gene calls are TRBV6-5 and TRBJ2-5, with TRBD1 matching over 7 bases. CDR3 length: 13 amino acids. Germline V gene sequence: CDR1 MNHEY, CDR2 SVGAGI. Losses at the gene ends were 7 bases for V and 3 bases for J; bases not matched to a gene: 5. The CDR3 bases are TGTGCCAGCAATCGAGGGACAGAAGAGACCCAGTACTTC. Translation: CASNRGTEETQYF.

The chain combines TRBV28 with TRBJ1-6, with a tentative D call TRBD1 (5 bases). V was cut by 5 bases and J by 8 bases, with 22 bases left in between. Germline loops: CDR1 MDHEN, CDR2 SYDVKM. CDR3 size: 17 residues. CDR3 sequence (DNA): TGTGCCAGCAGTGCCCCGGGGTTCTGGGGGAGCTATTCACCCCTCCACTTT. Translation gives CASSAPGFWGSYSPLHF.

V and J are TRBV27 and TRBJ1-4; TRBD1 might be the D (5 bases). Germline V gene data show CDR1 as MNHEY and CDR2 as SMNVEV (reference sequence). Trimming removed 3 bases from V and 6 bases from J, with 11 bases in between. CDR3 length: 14 residues. CDR3 amino acids: CASSLLGVHEKLFF. For the CDR3, the DNA is TGTGCCAGCAGTTTGTTGGGGGTTCATGAAAAACTGTTTTTT.

The chain carries TRBV11-3 and TRBJ2-7, with TRBD1 identical over 8 bases. Unmatched junction bases numbered 6, after V lost 1 base and J lost 4 bases. CDR1 is SGHNT and CDR2 is YENEEA in the germline V gene. This CDR3 is built from 15 residues. CDR3 loop: CASSLGGTGLYEQYF. Written as DNA, the CDR3 is TGTGCCAGCAGCTTAGGCGGGACAGGTCTTTACGAGCAGTACTTC.

A note on this clone: The junction does not match germline at one end; this may be a read error. CDR3 in DNA: TGTGCTAGCAGCATGGGACAAAACAAATACAATGAGCAGTTCTTC. Translating it yields CASSMGQNKYNEQFF. The rearrangement links TRBV7-7 to TRBJ2-1; D possibly corresponds to TRBD1 (6 bases). CDR1 is SSHAT and CDR2 is FNYEAQ in the germline V gene (reference sequence). The CDR3 sequence is 15 residues long.

Concerning this clone itself: Other DNA sequences from this sample encode an identical CDR3 as well. V and J are TRBV11-2 and TRBJ2-1; D is perhaps TRBD2 (6 bases). In germline, CDR1 is SGHAT, CDR2 FQNNGV. The CDR3 loop spans 15 amino acids. Trimming removed 1 base at V and 2 bases at J, with 9 bases between. In nucleotides, the CDR3 is TGTGCCAGCAGCTTAGCACGGGGGACCTACAATGAGCAGTTCTTC. Residues: CASSLARGTYNEQFF.

The chain recombines TRBV13 with TRBJ2-5, with D possibly matching TRBD2 (7 bases). This CDR3 contains 13 residues. Trimming left V 5 bases short and J 2 bases short, with 9 bases between. Germline V CDR1 and CDR2: PRHDT, FYEKMQ (reference sequence). CDR3 in DNA: TGTGCCAGCAGCGAGGGGGGGCAAGAGACCCAGTACTTC. It yields the protein CASSEGGQETQYF.

This clone was detected only a few times. This chain joins TRBV9 and TRBJ2-7; D is perhaps TRBD1 or TRBD2 (5 bases each). The germline CDR1 and CDR2 sequences are SGDLS and YYNGEE. This CDR3 has 15 residues. V dropped 4 bases and J dropped 1 base, with 15 bases sitting between them. The CDR3 DNA reads TGTGCCAGCAGCCCCCGGGGCAGGTGGTCCTACGAGCAGTACTTC. Its protein is CASSPRGRWSYEQYF. Full variable domain (rest looked up from reference TRBV9 and TRBJ2-7): DSGVTQTPKHLITATGQRVTLRCSPRSGDLSVYWYQQSLDQGLQFLIQYYNGEERAKGNILERFSAQQFPDLHSELNLSSLELGDSALYFCASSPRGRWSYEQYFGPGTRLTVT.

The chain employs TRBV7-9 and TRBJ1-3; no clear D. The V end was cut by 3 bases, the J end by 0 bases, with 9 bases between. This CDR3 contains 15 residues. CDR1 and CDR2 from the germline V gene are SEHNR and FQNEAQ (reference sequence). In DNA, the CDR3 is TGTGCCAGCAGCTTGGCCGGATACTCTGGAAACACCATATATTTT. It specifies CASSLAGYSGNTIYF.

The chain links TRBV5-6 to TRBJ1-5; no clear D. Trimming pared 1 base from V and 2 bases from J, leaving 7 bases between. This CDR3 is built from 14 residues. The germline V gene encodes CDR1 SGHDT and CDR2 YYEEEE. In DNA form, the CDR3 reads TGTGCCAGCAGCTTGTTTGATCGCAATCAGCCCCAGCATTTT. Its protein is CASSLFDRNQPQHF.

V and J are TRBV10-3 and TRBJ2-5, with D unresolved. This CDR3 has 12 amino acids. CDR1 and CDR2 from the germline V gene are ENHRY and SYGVKD. The V gene lost 9 bases and the J gene lost 2 bases, with 10 bases spanning the gap. The CDR3: CAIGSPQETQYF. CDR3 in DNA: TGTGCCATTGGGTCCCCACAAGAGACCCAGTACTTC.

V gene TRBV6-5 combines with J gene TRBJ1-1, with D tentatively TRBD1 (5 bases). The CDR3 extends over 13 amino acids. Germline V gene lookup returns CDR1 MNHEY and CDR2 SVGAGI. V lost 6 bases, J lost 1 base, and 9 bases lay in between. In DNA, the CDR3 is TGTGCCAGCAGCCTGACAGCGAACACTGAAGCTTTCTTT. It translates to CASSLTANTEAFF.

The chain couples TRBV28 to TRBJ1-1, with D uncertain. CDR3 length equals 11 residues. Germline V gives CDR1 MDHEN, CDR2 SYDVKM. The V end lost 4 bases, the J end lost 8 bases, and 8 bases lay between the germline ends. The CDR3 sequence: CASSSEGEAFF. In DNA form, the CDR3 reads TGTGCCAGCAGTTCTGAAGGAGAAGCTTTCTTT.

This clone came up a few times. This sequence joins TRBV27 and TRBJ1-6, with D unresolved. Trimming removed 6 bases from V and 9 bases from J, with 12 bases in between. CDR1 MNHEY and CDR2 SMNVEV come from the germline V gene (reference sequence). The CDR3 sequence is 13 residues long. The CDR3, as DNA: TGTGCCAGCAGCCCCCGGGTTCGTTCACCCCTCCACTTT. Amino acid sequence: CASSPRVRSPLHF.

The chain recombines TRBV27 with TRBJ1-1; D gene uncertain. V was cut by 5 bases and J by 0 bases, with 7 bases left in between. This CDR3 region has 13 residues. Germline CDR1 and CDR2: MNHEY and SMNVEV (reference sequence). This CDR3 is CASSIQMNTEAFF. As DNA, the CDR3 is TGTGCCAGCAGTATCCAGATGAACACTGAAGCTTTCTTT.